The 9 T cell receptor beta chains presented below share a single source sample, sequenced in a study of Ad26.COV2.S vaccination and SARS-CoV-2 variants (dated by TCRdb to the early 2020s). Reading the label with the study, this specimen's treatment or condition is: some 20 received Ad26.COV2.S at low or high dose, single or two shots; about 5 received placebo; per-sample allocation not given. Repertoires of vaccine and placebo recipients were sequenced from samples collected on day 63 after the first injection. Receptor libraries were prepared by the immunoSEQ multiplex PCR assay. TCRdb limited this immuneACCESS table to in-frame rearrangements with V and J called. A share of clones is missing; checked studies link under half to unresolved V genes, and the rest is unexplained. In this sample the table shows fewer than 900,000 clones, more than 70% of which occur a single time. Clones ranked in the top ten supply about 1.5% of the sample.

The sequenced sample was peripheral blood, obtained in a trial of Ad26.COV2.S vaccine versus placebo. These TCRs come from a person between 18 and 59 years old who received the Ad26.COV2.S COVID-19 vaccine or a placebo.

The V call is TRBV5-1, the J call TRBJ1-2; possible D gene TRBD1, 5 bases. CDR3 length equals 16 residues. V was pared by 0 bases and J by 0 bases, with 12 bases between. CDR1 is SGHRS, CDR2 YFSETQ, per germline. This CDR3 is CASSLVAGAANYGYTF. The CDR3, as DNA: TGCGCCAGCAGCTTGGTGGCTGGGGCAGCTAACTATGGCTACACCTTC. Full variable domain (outside the CDR3, taken from reference TRBV5-1 and TRBJ1-2): KAGVTQTPRYLIKTRGQQVTLSCSPISGHRSVSWYQQTPGQGLQFLFEYFSETQRNKGNFPGRFSGRQFSNSRSEMNVSTLELGDSALYLCASSLVAGAANYGYTFGSGTRLTVV.

This clone was observed a single time. The gene calls are TRBV5-1 and TRBJ2-2; 7 bases are a match to TRBD2. The CDR3 is made up of 16 amino acids. The V gene end was trimmed by 4 bases and the J gene end by 7 bases; junction bases not matched to a gene: 13. Per the germline V gene, CDR1 is SGHRS and CDR2 is YFSETQ. CDR3 DNA: TGCGCCAGCAGCCCCGGCACAGGACTAGATAACGGGGAGCTGTTTTTT. Translating gives CASSPGTGLDNGELFF.

The rearrangement uses TRBV5-5 and TRBJ2-6; no definite D call. V was cut by 4 bases and J by 0 bases, with 11 bases left in between. The CDR3 runs 16 residues. CDR1 SGHKS and CDR2 YYEKEE come from the germline V gene (reference sequence). CDR3 in DNA: TGTGCCAGCAGCCGAACATGGTTCTCTGGGGCCAACGTCCTGACTTTC. The encoded protein is CASSRTWFSGANVLTF.

This chain's CDR3 is CASSLGLQNEQFF. The CDR3 region has the DNA TGTGCCAGCAGTCTTGGGCTGCAAAATGAGCAGTTCTTC. The chain couples TRBV7-3 to TRBJ2-1; D remains unclear. The CDR3 has 13 residues. Trimming shortened V by 6 bases and J by 7 bases, and 13 bases separated the two germline ends. Germline loops: CDR1 SGHTA, CDR2 FQGTGA.

This clone was detected a few times. This specimen includes other DNA sequences encoding the same CDR3. The J gene is TRBJ2-7, the V gene TRBV6-5; TRBD2 is a possible D gene (6 bases). The CDR3 length is 11 residues. The V end lost 10 bases, the J end lost 3 bases, and 10 bases lay between the germline ends. In germline, CDR1 is MNHEY, CDR2 SVGAGI. DNA for the CDR3: TGTGCCACCCGGGGAGGCTACGAGCAGTACTTC. Translating it yields CATRGGYEQYF.

The gene calls are TRBV14 and TRBJ2-5; D gene ambiguous. V was clipped by 2 bases and J by 0 bases, with 10 bases between them. The CDR3 is made up of 15 amino acids. Per the germline V gene, CDR1 is SGHDN and CDR2 is FVKESK. Written as DNA, the CDR3 is TGTGCCAGCAGCCAATTTCAAGGGTACCAAGAGACCCAGTACTTC. It specifies CASSQFQGYQETQYF.

The gene calls are TRBV7-9 and TRBJ2-3; the D is unclear. The germline V gene has CDR1 SEHNR and CDR2 FQNEAQ (reference sequence). V shed 1 base and J shed 1 base, with 3 bases lying between them. This CDR3 contains 13 residues. The CDR3 nucleotides read TGTGCCAGCAGCTTAGACGGCACAGATACGCAGTATTTT. It is translated as CASSLDGTDTQYF.

This chain uses TRBV6-5 with TRBJ1-2, with 8 bases matching TRBD1. Germline V gives CDR1 MNHEY, CDR2 SVGAGI. The CDR3 spans 15 residues. Trimming removed 0 bases from V and 0 bases from J; junction bases left unmatched: 0. In nucleotides, the CDR3 is TGTGCCAGCAGTTACTCGGACAGGGCTAACTATGGCTACACCTTC. This translates into CASSYSDRANYGYTF.

The chain employs TRBV11-2 and TRBJ1-2; possibly TRBD1 for D (5 bases). The CDR3 extends over 14 amino acids. Germline lookup yields CDR1 SGHAT and CDR2 FQNNGV. Trimming took off 10 bases at V and 2 bases at J, with 17 bases between the two ends. CDR3 nucleotides: TGTGCCACATCCGGGGCGGGGGAGAACTATGGCTACACCTTC. Translation gives CATSGAGENYGYTF.